This record covers a single T cell receptor beta chain. No cognate antigen has been identified for it. Base qualities were left out, and no much larger clone turns up one base away. Trimming at the junction amounts to 5 bases on V and 0 bases on J, and the germline ends lie 2 bases apart. The germline V gene supplies CDR1 SGHRS and CDR2 YFSETQ. The CDR3 runs 11 residues from the cysteine to the phenylalanine. Of all the DNA, just the CDR3 is kept, 33 bases in frame from base 1. The sample comes from a study of OX40 agonist ivuxolimab in advanced cancers. Regarding the complete study: Ivuxolimab was an agonistic, fully human IgG2 monoclonal antibody directed against OX40 (CD134), a costimulatory receptor. Patients were allowed to have had prior anti-PD-1, anti-PD-L1 or anti-CTLA-4 therapy, and around two fifths of the dose-escalation patients had been treated with checkpoint inhibitors. The paper reports the monotherapy dose-escalation portion (N of about 54 patients) of the phase I ivuxolimab trial. Of the approximately 54 dose-escalation patients, hepatocellular carcinoma was present in about 20, melanoma in some 15, renal cell carcinoma in 9 and head and neck cancer in 9. A male proportion of 82.7% and a mean age of about 60 years, ranging from 23 to 79, were recorded for the dose-escalation cohort. Peripheral TCRbeta sequencing aimed to test whether ivuxolimab altered TCR sequence diversity and caused clonal T-cell expansion. Partial responses occurred in three dose-escalation patients: two with cutaneous melanoma and one with hepatocellular carcinoma. Intravenous ivuxolimab was administered to patients every 2 weeks at six dose levels: 0.01, 0.1, 0.3, 1.5, 3 and 10 mg/kg.

For sequencing of the TCRbeta CDR3 region, genomic DNA was extracted from the sorted cells. The immunoSEQ Assay was used for sequencing of TCRbeta CDR3 regions. Not all clones reach the TCRdb copy of this immuneACCESS table, which keeps in-frame sequences only. Checked studies attribute under half of the gap to unresolved V genes and leave the rest unexplained. Present in this sample are fewer than 25,000 clones, roughly 78% of which were seen just once. The ten largest clones represent about a sixth of the sample. Patients with autoimmune disease history or receiving systemic immunosuppression were excluded from the trial. Peripheral blood for TCR sequencing was drawn from every dose cohort at baseline, at cycle 4 day 1 and at cycle 7 day 1. Samples were obtained from an open-label, multicenter, first-in-human phase I dose-escalation trial of ivuxolimab. Adults with locally advanced or metastatic melanoma, renal cell carcinoma, hepatocellular carcinoma or head and neck squamous cell carcinoma were enrolled in the trial. Before TCR sequencing, CD4+ T cells and CD8+ T cells from peripheral blood were sorted into separate populations.

What the study reported, not specific to this receptor: At doses of 0.1 to 3.0 mg/kg, clonal expansion of both CD4+ and CD8+ blood T cells was observed from baseline to week 6. In the 0.1-3.0 mg/kg groups, partial responders had among the lowest normalized peripheral clonal expansion, particularly in CD8+ T cells. After ivuxolimab, expanded clones were on average more numerous among CD8+ T cells than among CD4+ T cells. Low levels of normalized T-cell clonal expansion were also seen in some patients who did not respond. Antigen specificity was not determined for the clonally expanded peripheral T cells.

The input for sequencing was CD4+ or CD8+ T cells sorted from blood, taken in a trial of the OX40 agonist ivuxolimab. This chain joins TRBV5-1 to TRBJ2-5, with the D segment identity uncertain. The sequence derives from an adult with an advanced solid tumor such as melanoma, head and neck, liver or kidney cancer. The CDR3 has the sequence CASRYQETQYF. The sequenced DNA: TGCGCCAGCAGGTACCAAGAGACCCAGTACTTC.